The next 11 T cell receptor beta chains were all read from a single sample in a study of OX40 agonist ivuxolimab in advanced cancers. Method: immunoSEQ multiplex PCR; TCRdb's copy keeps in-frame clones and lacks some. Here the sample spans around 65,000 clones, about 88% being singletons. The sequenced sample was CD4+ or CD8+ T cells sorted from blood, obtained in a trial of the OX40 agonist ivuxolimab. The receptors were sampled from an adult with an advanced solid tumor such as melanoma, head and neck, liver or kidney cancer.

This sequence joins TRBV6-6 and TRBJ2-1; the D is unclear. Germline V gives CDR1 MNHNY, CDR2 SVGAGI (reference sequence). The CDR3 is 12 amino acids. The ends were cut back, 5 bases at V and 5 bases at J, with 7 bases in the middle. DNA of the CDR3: TGTGCCAGCAGTGCGCCGGACAATGAGCAGTTCTTC. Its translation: CASSAPDNEQFF.

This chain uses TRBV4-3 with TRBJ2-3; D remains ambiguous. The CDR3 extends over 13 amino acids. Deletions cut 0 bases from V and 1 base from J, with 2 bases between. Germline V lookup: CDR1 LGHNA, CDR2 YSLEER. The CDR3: CASSQDGTDTQYF. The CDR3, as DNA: TGCGCCAGCAGCCAAGATGGCACAGATACGCAGTATTTT.

CDR3 nucleotide sequence: TGCGCCAGCAGTCCGGCGTCGGGCCATGAAAAACTGTTTTTT. Protein product: CASSPASGHEKLFF. V usage is TRBV23-1 and J usage is TRBJ1-4; D ambiguous. TRBV23-1 is classed as an ORF, of uncertain function. The ends were cut back, 4 bases at V and 6 bases at J, with 12 bases in the middle. The CDR3 loop spans 14 amino acids.

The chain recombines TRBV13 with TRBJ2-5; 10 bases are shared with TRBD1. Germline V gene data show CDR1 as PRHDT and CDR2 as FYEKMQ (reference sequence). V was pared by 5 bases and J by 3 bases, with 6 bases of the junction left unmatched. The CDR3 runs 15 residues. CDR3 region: CASSGPGQGKETQYF. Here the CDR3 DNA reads TGTGCCAGCAGCGGCCCGGGACAGGGGAAAGAGACCCAGTACTTC.

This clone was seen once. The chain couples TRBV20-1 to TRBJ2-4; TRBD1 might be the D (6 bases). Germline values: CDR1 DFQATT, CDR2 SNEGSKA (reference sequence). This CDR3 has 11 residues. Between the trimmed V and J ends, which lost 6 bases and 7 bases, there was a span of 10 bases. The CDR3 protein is CSAPTGNIQYF. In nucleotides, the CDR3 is TGCAGTGCCCCAACAGGGAACATTCAGTACTTC.

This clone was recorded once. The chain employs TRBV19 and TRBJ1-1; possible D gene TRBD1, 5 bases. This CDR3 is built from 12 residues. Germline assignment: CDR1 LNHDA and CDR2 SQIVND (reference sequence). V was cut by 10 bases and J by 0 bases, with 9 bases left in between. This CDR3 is CATTGMNTEAFF. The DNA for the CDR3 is TGTGCCACCACAGGAATGAACACTGAAGCTTTCTTT.

This CDR3 reads CASSLTRTADDEQYF. CDR3 in DNA: TGTGCCAGCAGCTTGACCCGGACAGCTGATGACGAGCAGTACTTC. The rearrangement joins TRBV7-9 to TRBJ2-5, with a tentative D call TRBD1 (6 bases). The end of the DNA fits TRBJ2-7 better, so the J call may be wrong. The germline V gene encodes CDR1 SEHNR and CDR2 FQNEAQ (reference sequence). This CDR3 spans 15 amino acids.

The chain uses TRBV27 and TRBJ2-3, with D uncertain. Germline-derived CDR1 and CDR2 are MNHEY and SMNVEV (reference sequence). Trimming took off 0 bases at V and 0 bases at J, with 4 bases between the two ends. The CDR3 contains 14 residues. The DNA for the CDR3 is TGTGCCAGCAGTTTATCTAGAAGCACAGATACGCAGTATTTT. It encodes CASSLSRSTDTQYF.

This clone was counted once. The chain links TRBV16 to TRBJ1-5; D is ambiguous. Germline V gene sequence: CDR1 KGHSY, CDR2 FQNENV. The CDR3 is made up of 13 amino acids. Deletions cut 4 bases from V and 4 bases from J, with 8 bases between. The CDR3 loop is CASSLEVNQPQHF. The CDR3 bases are TGTGCCAGCAGCCTCGAAGTGAATCAGCCCCAGCATTTT.

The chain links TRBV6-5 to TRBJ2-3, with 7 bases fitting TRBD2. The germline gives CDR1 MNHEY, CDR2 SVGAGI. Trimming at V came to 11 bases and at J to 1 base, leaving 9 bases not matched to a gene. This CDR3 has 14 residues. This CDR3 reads CAPPGGSGTDTQYF. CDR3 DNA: TGTGCCCCCCCAGGCGGGAGCGGCACAGATACGCAGTATTTT.

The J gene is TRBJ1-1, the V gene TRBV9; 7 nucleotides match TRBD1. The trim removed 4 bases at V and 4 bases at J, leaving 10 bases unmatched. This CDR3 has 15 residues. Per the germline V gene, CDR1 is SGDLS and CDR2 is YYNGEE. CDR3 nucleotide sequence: TGTGCCAGCAGCCCCATTAGGGGGCGGGCCACTGAAGCTTTCTTT. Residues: CASSPIRGRATEAFF.